What follows is one T cell receptor (beta chain) and its context. Antigen specificity is unknown. This sample was taken from a study of CD4 T cells in relation to SARS-CoV-2 and coronaviruses. About the research overall: TCR beta CDR3s were sequenced after roughly ten-day antigen culture of PBMCs. The study, taken as a whole, reports: In around 60% of donors, memory CD4+ clonotypes crossrecognized SARS-CoV-2 and at least one common cold coronavirus spike. Monoreactive clones expanded significantly more to SARS-CoV-2 than crossreactive clones did.

Here immunoSEQ multiplex PCR was the method, and the copy in TCRdb shows in-frame clones only, minus some. The table records more than 15,000 clones, 78% of them present only once. Unexposed donor CD4+ T cells date from 2011-2018, before the COVID-19 pandemic. CD4+ T cells were isolated from the cells after around 9 days of culture. Cells permitting, SARS-CoV-2 S/N and four cold-coronavirus spikes were tested on unexposed-donor CD4+ T cells. The ends were cut back, 8 bases at V and 1 base at J, with 20 bases in the middle. There are 17 residues in the CDR3. Germline assignment: CDR1 SEHNR and CDR2 FQNEAQ (reference sequence).

This chain uses TRBV7-9 with TRBJ2-2; tentatively, D is TRBD1 or TRBD2 (5 bases each). The source is a human donor in good health. The sample taken for sequencing was CD4+ T cells from PBMCs, cultured in vitro. Here the CDR3 reads CASANIRGGQNTGELFF. Here the CDR3 DNA reads TGTGCCAGCGCAAATATCCGGGGCGGGCAGAACACCGGGGAGCTGTTTTTT. Filled out from reference TRBV7-9 and TRBJ2-2, the complete variable domain reads DTGVSQNPRHKITKRGQNVTFRCDPISEHNRLYWYRQTLGQGPEFLTYFQNEAQLEKSRLLSDRFSAERPKGSFSTLEIQRTEQGDSAMYLCASANIRGGQNTGELFFGEGSRLTVL.